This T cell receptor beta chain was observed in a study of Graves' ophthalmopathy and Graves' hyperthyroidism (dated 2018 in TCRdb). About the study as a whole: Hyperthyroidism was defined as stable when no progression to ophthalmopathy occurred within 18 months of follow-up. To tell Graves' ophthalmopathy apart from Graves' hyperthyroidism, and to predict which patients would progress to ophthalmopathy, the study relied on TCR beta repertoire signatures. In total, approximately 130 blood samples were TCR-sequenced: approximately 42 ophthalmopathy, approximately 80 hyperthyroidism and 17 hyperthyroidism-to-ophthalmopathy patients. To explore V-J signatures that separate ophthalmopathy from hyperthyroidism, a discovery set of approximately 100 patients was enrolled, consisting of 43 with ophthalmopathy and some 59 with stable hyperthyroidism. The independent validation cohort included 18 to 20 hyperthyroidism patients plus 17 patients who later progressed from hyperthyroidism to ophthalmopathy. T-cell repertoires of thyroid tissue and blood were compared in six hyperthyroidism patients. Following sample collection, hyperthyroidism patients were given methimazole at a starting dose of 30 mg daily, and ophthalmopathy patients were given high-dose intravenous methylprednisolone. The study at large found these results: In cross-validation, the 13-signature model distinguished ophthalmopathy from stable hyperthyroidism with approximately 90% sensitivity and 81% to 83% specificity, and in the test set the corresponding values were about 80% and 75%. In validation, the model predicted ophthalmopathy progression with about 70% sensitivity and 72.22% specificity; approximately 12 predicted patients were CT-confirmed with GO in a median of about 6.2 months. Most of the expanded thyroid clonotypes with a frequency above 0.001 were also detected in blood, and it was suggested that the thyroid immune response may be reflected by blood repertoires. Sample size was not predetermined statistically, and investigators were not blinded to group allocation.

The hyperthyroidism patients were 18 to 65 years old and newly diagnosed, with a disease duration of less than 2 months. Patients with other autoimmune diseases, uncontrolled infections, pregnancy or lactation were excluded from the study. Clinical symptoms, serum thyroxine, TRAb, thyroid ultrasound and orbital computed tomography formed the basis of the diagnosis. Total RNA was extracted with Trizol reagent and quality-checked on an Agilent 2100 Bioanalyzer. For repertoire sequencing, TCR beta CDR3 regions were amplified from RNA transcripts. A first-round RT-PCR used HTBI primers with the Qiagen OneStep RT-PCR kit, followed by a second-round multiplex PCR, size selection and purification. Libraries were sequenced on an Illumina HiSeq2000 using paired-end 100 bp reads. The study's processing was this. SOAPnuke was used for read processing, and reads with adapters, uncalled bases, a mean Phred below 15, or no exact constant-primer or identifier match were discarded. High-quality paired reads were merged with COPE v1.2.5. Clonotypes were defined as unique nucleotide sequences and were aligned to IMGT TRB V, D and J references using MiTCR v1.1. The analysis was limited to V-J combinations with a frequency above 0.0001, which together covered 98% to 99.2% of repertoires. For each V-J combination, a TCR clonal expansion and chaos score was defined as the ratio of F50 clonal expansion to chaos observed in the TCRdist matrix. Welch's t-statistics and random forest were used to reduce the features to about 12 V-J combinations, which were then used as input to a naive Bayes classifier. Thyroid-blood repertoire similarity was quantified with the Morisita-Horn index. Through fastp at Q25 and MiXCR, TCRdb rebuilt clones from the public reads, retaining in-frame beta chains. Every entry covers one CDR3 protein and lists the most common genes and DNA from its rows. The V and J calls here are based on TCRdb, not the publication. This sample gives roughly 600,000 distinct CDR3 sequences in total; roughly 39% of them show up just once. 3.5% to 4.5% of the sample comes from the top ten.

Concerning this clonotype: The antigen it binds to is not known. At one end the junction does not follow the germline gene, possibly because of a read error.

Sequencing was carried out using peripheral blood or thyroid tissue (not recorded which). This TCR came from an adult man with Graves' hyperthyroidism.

The nucleotide sequence is TGTGCCGGCAGAGAGAGACAGTCAGGATATCAGCCCCAGCATTTT. This encodes CAGRERQSGYQPQHF. The chain employs TRBV2 and TRBJ1-5, with TRBD1 tentatively as D gene (5 bases match). The CDR3 holds 15 amino acids from the cysteine to the phenylalanine. Only CDR3 DNA remains: 45 bases, in frame from the first base. CDR1 is given as SNHLY and CDR2 as FYNNEI, both from the germline V gene. The full variable domain, completed from the reference TRBV2 and TRBJ1-5 proteins outside the CDR3, reads EPEVTQTPSHQVTQMGQEVILRCVPISNHLYFYWYRQILGQKVEFLVSFYNNEISEKSEIFDDQFSVERPDGSNFTLKIRSTKLEDSAMYFCAGRERQSGYQPQHFGDGTRLSIL.